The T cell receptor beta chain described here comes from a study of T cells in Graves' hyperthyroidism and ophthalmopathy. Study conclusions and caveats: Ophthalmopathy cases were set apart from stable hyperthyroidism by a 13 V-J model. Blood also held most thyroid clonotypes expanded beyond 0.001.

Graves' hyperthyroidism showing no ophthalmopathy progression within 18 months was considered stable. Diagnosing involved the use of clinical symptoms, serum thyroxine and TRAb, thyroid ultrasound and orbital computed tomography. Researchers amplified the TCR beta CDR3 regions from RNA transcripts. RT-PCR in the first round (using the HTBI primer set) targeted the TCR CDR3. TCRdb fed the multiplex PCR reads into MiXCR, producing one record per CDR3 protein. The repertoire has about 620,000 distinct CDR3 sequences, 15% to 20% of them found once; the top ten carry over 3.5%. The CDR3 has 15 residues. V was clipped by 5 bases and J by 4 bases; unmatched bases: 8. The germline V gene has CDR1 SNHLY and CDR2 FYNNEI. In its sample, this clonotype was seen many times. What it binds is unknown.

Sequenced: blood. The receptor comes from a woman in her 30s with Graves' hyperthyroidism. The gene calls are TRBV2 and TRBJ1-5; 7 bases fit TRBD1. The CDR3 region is CASSSGQEWNQPQHF. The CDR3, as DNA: TGTGCCAGCAGTTCTGGACAGGAATGGAATCAGCCCCAGCATTTT.